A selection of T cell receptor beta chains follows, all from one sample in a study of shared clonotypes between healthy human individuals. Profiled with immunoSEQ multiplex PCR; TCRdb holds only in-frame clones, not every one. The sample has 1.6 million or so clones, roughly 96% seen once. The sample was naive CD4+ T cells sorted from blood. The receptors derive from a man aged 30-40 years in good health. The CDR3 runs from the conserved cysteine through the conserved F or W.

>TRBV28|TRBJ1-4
CASSSFGRRDNEKLFF
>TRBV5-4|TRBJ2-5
CASSPPQGETQYF
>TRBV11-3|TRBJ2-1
CASSQGLAVYNEQFF
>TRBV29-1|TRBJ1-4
CSVDIGTENQKLFF
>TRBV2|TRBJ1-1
CASSEGQPSYTEAFF
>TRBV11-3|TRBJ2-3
CASSSDRGTDTQYF
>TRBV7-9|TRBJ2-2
CASSFIPSSNTGELFF
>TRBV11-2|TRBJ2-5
CASSKARQGARETQYF
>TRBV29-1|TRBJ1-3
CSVAYRGPGTKDTIYF
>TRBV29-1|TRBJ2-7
CSVRNRDRVFGEQYF
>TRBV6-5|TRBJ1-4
CASSYSGEKLFF
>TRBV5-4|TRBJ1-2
CASSLVGEGYTF
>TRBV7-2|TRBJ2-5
CASSSTQETQYF
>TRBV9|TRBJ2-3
CASSPRGLAGVEVTDTQYF
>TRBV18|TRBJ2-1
CASSPTGFSYNEQFF
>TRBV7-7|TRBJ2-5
CATAGGGQETQYF
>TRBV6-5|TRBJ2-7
CASGKTGRSYEQYF
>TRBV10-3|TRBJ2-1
CAIRSGLGTYNEQFF
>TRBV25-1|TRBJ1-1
CASSEYGEGAGNTEAFF
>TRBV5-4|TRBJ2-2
CASVGSGELFF
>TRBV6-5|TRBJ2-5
CASSYEQETQYF
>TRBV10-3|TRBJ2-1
CAISEPKPLAGVYNEQFF
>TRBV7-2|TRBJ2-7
CASSAVQRRHEQYF
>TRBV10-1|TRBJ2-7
CASSRTGLRASEQYF
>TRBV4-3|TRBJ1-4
CASSQDPRQGSNEKLFF
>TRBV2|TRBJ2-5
CASTVGRQMETQYF
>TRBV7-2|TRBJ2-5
CASSLRQFEETQYF
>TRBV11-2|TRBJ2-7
CASSPRLAGAYEQYF
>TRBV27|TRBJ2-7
CATTRAGTNSYEQYF
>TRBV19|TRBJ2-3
CASIPTSAMGTDTQYF
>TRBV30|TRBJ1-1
CAWTLVGTEAFF
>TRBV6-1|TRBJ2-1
CASSVTGTYNEQFF
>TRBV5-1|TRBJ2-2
CASSLLTGEAGELFF
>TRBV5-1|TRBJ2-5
CASKGQGAGETQYF
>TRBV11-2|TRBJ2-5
CASSLEFGTVGKQYF
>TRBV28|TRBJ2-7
CASKKGGDLYEQYF
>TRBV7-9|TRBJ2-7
CASSLSSLTYEQYF
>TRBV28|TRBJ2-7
CASRAPRGGSSYEQYF
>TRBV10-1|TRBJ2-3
CATKAGSAAGDTQYF